This is a list of T cell receptor beta chains from one sample in a study of cytomegalovirus exposure and HLA in healthy donors. Profiling relied on immunoSEQ multiplex PCR, and the TCRdb table lists in-frame clones only, not all of them. Of roughly 150,000 clones listed, approximately 80% are singletons. Sequencing was carried out using PBMCs. The receptors were sampled from a middle-aged woman in good health and CMV-seropositive. CDR3s include the opening cysteine and the closing phenylalanine or tryptophan. The D gene is left open where the match is weak. Not every row has a clone size; where given, it reads once, few, many or a size class.

TRBV28	TRBJ2-7	NA	NA	TGTGCCAGCAGTAGAGTTGAGCAGTACTTC	CASSRVEQYF
TRBV18	TRBJ2-1	NA	TRBD2	TGTGCCAGCTCACCCCAAGACGGACTAGCGGTAAACAATGAGCAGTTCTTC	CASSPQDGLAVNNEQFF
TRBV11-2	TRBJ2-2	few	NA	TGTGCCAGCAGCCCCGGGTACGGGGGTTTACCCGGGGAGCTGTTTTTT	CASSPGYGGLPGELFF
TRBV5-1	TRBJ2-1	NA	NA	TGCGCCAGCAGCCCCAGGACTAACCTCAATGAGCAGTTCTTC	CASSPRTNLNEQFF
TRBV7-9	TRBJ2-1	NA	TRBD2	TGTGCCAGCAGCTTGCAAACTAGCGGCCCATGGGTCTTC	CASSLQTSGPWVF
TRBV10-3	TRBJ2-3	few	NA	TGTGCCATCAGTGCCACCGCAGGGTCAGATACGCAGTATTTT	CAISATAGSDTQYF
TRBV7-9	TRBJ1-3	NA	TRBD1	TGTGCCAGCAGCTACAGGGGGAAGAGCTCTGGAAACACCATATATTTT	CASSYRGKSSGNTIYF
TRBV28	TRBJ2-7	NA	NA	TGTGCCAGCAGTTTCGCGGCCTACGAGCAGTACTTC	CASSFAAYEQYF
TRBV28	TRBJ1-2	few	NA	TGTGCCAGCAGCCTACAACAGCCGTATGGCTACACCTTC	CASSLQQPYGYTF
TRBV18	TRBJ2-7	few	NA	TGTGCCAGCTCACCACCAGGGGCCTTCTCCTACGAGCAGTACTTC	CASSPPGAFSYEQYF
TRBV11-3	TRBJ2-3	NA	NA	TGTGCCAGCAGCTACCCCGGGGGGCGGGGGGATACGCAGTATTTT	CASSYPGGRGDTQYF
TRBV27	TRBJ1-2	once	TRBD1	TGTGCCAGCAGTTCCACAGGGGTGACCCTCTATGGCTACACCTTC	CASSSTGVTLYGYTF
TRBV19	TRBJ2-3	once	TRBD1	TGTGCCAGTAGTCCACTGGACAGGGCCACAGATACGCAGTATTTT	CASSPLDRATDTQYF
TRBV13	TRBJ2-7	NA	TRBD2	TGTGCCAGCAGCTTAGAACTAGCGGGATTCTACGAGCAGTACTTC	CASSLELAGFYEQYF
TRBV6-5	TRBJ2-1	many	TRBD1	TGTGCCAGCTCTCGACAGGGCTCCTACAATGAGCAGTTCTTC	CASSRQGSYNEQFF
TRBV6-1	TRBJ2-7	few	TRBD2	TGTGCCAGCAGTGAAGCGCTGGGACTAGCGGGTGAGCAGTACTTC	CASSEALGLAGEQYF
TRBV10-3	TRBJ2-7	NA	NA	TGTGCCATCAGTGAGTCGCTAGTAGTTTACGAGCAGTACTTC	CAISESLVVYEQYF
TRBV5-1	TRBJ2-2	NA	NA	TGCGCCAGCAGGTTTTGGACAGTGAACACCGGGGAGCTGTTTTTT	CASRFWTVNTGELFF
TRBV6-5	TRBJ2-3	NA	TRBD2	TGTGCCAGCAGTTACTCTTGGACTAGGGCTGATACGCAGTATTTT	CASSYSWTRADTQYF
TRBV30	TRBJ1-5	NA	NA	TGTGCCTGGAGTGTACCGCAGGGTTATAGCAATCAGCCCCAGCATTTT	CAWSVPQGYSNQPQHF
TRBV28	TRBJ2-7	NA	NA	TGTGCCAGCAGTTCGGTTAGCTCCTACGAGCAGTACTTC	CASSSVSSYEQYF
TRBV10-3	TRBJ2-5	NA	NA	TGTGCCATCAGTGAGGGCCAAGGGGAAGAGACCCAGTACTTC	CAISEGQGEETQYF
TRBV19	TRBJ2-2	NA	TRBD2	TGTGCCAGTAGTAGGACTAGAGCGAACACCGGGGAGCTGTTTTTT	CASSRTRANTGELFF
TRBV28	TRBJ2-3	NA	NA	TGTGCCAGCACCCTACAGGGTTCAGATACGCAGTATTTT	CASTLQGSDTQYF
TRBV7-2	TRBJ2-2	once	TRBD1	TGTGCCAGCAGCCCTAGGACAGGGGACGGGGAGCTGTTTTTT	CASSPRTGDGELFF
TRBV11-2	TRBJ1-4	NA	TRBD1	TGTGCCAGCAGCTTTCGGGGACAGAATAATGAAAAACTGTTTTTT	CASSFRGQNNEKLFF
TRBV5-8	TRBJ2-3	NA	NA	TGTGCCGACCGGGTAGCATACTCAACAGATACGCAGTATTTT	CADRVAYSTDTQYF
TRBV29-1	TRBJ2-1	NA	NA	TGCAGCGTTGCTCCTAGCGCCAATGAGCAGTTCTTC	CSVAPSANEQFF
TRBV5-1	TRBJ2-1	NA	TRBD2	TGCGCCAGCGGGCGCGGACTAGCGGATTACAATGAGCAGTTCTTC	CASGRGLADYNEQFF
TRBV30	TRBJ2-3	NA	NA	TGTGCCTGGACCCAAGCGGGTGGCACAGATACGCAGTATTTT	CAWTQAGGTDTQYF
TRBV5-1	TRBJ1-4	NA	NA	TGCGCCAGCAGCTTGGCAGGGTTCAATGAAAAACTGTTTTTT	CASSLAGFNEKLFF
TRBV7-2	TRBJ2-7	NA	NA	TGTGCCAGCAGCTTTTCACGGGGTCCCTACGAGCAGTACTTC	CASSFSRGPYEQYF
TRBV7-9	TRBJ2-7	NA	TRBD2	TGTGCCAGCAGCTCACGGAGCGGGAGGGCCGTCCTCGAGCAGTACTTC	CASSSRSGRAVLEQYF
TRBV20-1	TRBJ2-1	NA	NA	TGCAGTGCGCGGAGGGCCGATGAGCAGTTCTTC	CSARRADEQFF
TRBV7-9	TRBJ2-3	NA	TRBD1	TGTGCCAGCAGCCGGGACAGTAGCACAGATACGCAGTATTTT	CASSRDSSTDTQYF
TRBV7-8	TRBJ1-2	once	NA	TGTGCCAGCAGCTCGAGTCCACTAACTGGCTACACCTTC	CASSSSPLTGYTF
TRBV7-7	TRBJ2-2	NA	TRBD2	TGTGCCAGCAGCTTAGTAGCGGGGGCTAACACCGGGGAGCTGTTTTTT	CASSLVAGANTGELFF
TRBV27	TRBJ2-7	NA	TRBD1	TGTGCCAGCAGTCACAACCGACCCAACCGCCTGACAGGGCTACGACACGAGCAGTACTTC	CASSHNRPNRLTGLRHEQYF
TRBV6-6	TRBJ2-1	NA	NA	TGTGCCAGCAGTTACGGCGCGGGCGAGCAGTTCTTC	CASSYGAGEQFF
TRBV6-4	TRBJ2-6	NA	TRBD2	TGTGCCAGCAGTTCGGCACCGCGCGGGAGTGGGGCCAACGTCCTGACTTTC	CASSSAPRGSGANVLTF
TRBV7-9	TRBJ1-2	NA	TRBD1	TGTTCCAGCAGCTTGGGGACAGGGATCGTCGGCTACACCTTC	CSSSLGTGIVGYTF
TRBV18	TRBJ2-1	NA	TRBD2	TGTGCCAGCTCACGCTCTAGCGGGAGATACAATGAGCAGTTCTTC	CASSRSSGRYNEQFF
TRBV15	TRBJ2-4	NA	NA	TGTGCCACCAGCACTTATCCCTTGACGGACTTAGCCAAAAACATTCAGTACTTC	CATSTYPLTDLAKNIQYF